These T cell receptor beta chains were read from a single sample in a study of blood T cells in healthy people across ages. TCRdb independently ran MiXCR on the 5' RACE reads; one entry per CDR3 protein. This table holds about 780,000 distinct CDR3 sequences, 25% to 30% found once. A further study also used this sample, focusing on T cells of mothers and their children.

The sample consisted of blood. The receptors originated from a boy younger than 18 in good health. Each CDR3 is given with its conserved first and last residue. Fields, in order: clone size, V gene, D gene, J gene, CDR3 protein, CDR3 DNA. D genes are given only for firm matches. Only part of the rows carry a size: once, few, many, or a class if the clone is expanded.

clone_size: .
v_call: TRBV30
d_call: .
j_call: TRBJ2-1
cdr3_aa: CAWSRQDTNNEQFF
cdr3_nt: TGTGCCTGGAGCCGGCAGGACACGAACAATGAGCAGTTCTTC

clone_size: .
v_call: TRBV2
d_call: .
j_call: TRBJ1-5
cdr3_aa: CASSEEGVGNQPQHF
cdr3_nt: TGTGCCAGCAGTGAGGAGGGGGTGGGCAATCAGCCCCAGCATTTT

clone_size: few
v_call: TRBV28
d_call: .
j_call: TRBJ2-1
cdr3_aa: CASGGEALSSYNEQFF
cdr3_nt: TGTGCCAGCGGGGGTGAGGCCTTGAGCTCCTACAATGAGCAGTTCTTC

clone_size: .
v_call: TRBV10-2
d_call: .
j_call: TRBJ1-2
cdr3_aa: CASSDTDNYGYTF
cdr3_nt: TGCGCCAGCAGTGATACAGATAACTATGGCTACACCTTC

clone_size: .
v_call: TRBV20-1
d_call: TRBD2
j_call: TRBJ2-3
cdr3_aa: CSARISSGGDGDTQYF
cdr3_nt: TGCAGTGCTAGGATATCTAGCGGGGGGGATGGAGATACGCAGTATTTT

clone_size: .
v_call: TRBV27
d_call: .
j_call: TRBJ1-6
cdr3_aa: CASSMRASYNSPLHF
cdr3_nt: TGTGCCAGCAGCATGAGGGCGTCCTATAATTCACCCCTCCACTTT

clone_size: .
v_call: TRBV10-3
d_call: TRBD1
j_call: TRBJ1-1
cdr3_aa: CAISESWVGQGAHRTEAFF
cdr3_nt: TGTGCCATCAGTGAGTCGTGGGTCGGACAGGGGGCCCACAGGACTGAAGCTTTCTTT

clone_size: few
v_call: TRBV10-2
d_call: .
j_call: TRBJ1-1
cdr3_aa: CAGSDRAEAFF
cdr3_nt: TGCGCCGGCAGCGACCGGGCTGAAGCTTTCTTT

clone_size: few
v_call: TRBV6-5
d_call: .
j_call: TRBJ2-5
cdr3_aa: CASTTRAEETQYF
cdr3_nt: TGTGCCAGCACGACTAGGGCGGAGGAGACCCAGTACTTC

clone_size: .
v_call: TRBV6-5
d_call: .
j_call: TRBJ1-4
cdr3_aa: CASTSGRGMDEKLFF
cdr3_nt: TGTGCCAGCACCTCAGGGAGGGGGATGGATGAAAAACTGTTTTTT

clone_size: .
v_call: TRBV12-3/TRBV12-4
d_call: .
j_call: TRBJ2-3
cdr3_aa: CASSLAPSRDTQYF
cdr3_nt: TGTGCCAGCAGTTTAGCCCCTTCGCGGGATACGCAGTATTTT

clone_size: .
v_call: TRBV5-1
d_call: .
j_call: TRBJ2-5
cdr3_aa: CASSLGEFQETQYF
cdr3_nt: TGCGCCAGCAGCTTGGGGGAGTTCCAAGAGACCCAGTACTTC

clone_size: .
v_call: TRBV29-1
d_call: .
j_call: TRBJ1-2
cdr3_aa: CSVVPSGTWYGYTF
cdr3_nt: TGCAGCGTTGTCCCCTCAGGCACTTGGTATGGCTACACCTTC

clone_size: few
v_call: TRBV27
d_call: .
j_call: TRBJ1-2
cdr3_aa: CASSRRGVVGGYTF
cdr3_nt: TGTGCCAGCAGTCGACGCGGGGTGGTGGGTGGCTACACCTTC

clone_size: few
v_call: TRBV28
d_call: .
j_call: TRBJ2-7
cdr3_aa: CASSTPTGSSYEQYF
cdr3_nt: TGTGCCAGCAGCACCCCGACAGGTAGCTCCTACGAGCAGTACTTC

clone_size: .
v_call: TRBV9
d_call: TRBD1
j_call: TRBJ2-1
cdr3_aa: CASSIPGGGYNEQFF
cdr3_nt: TGTGCCAGCAGCATACCAGGGGGCGGCTACAATGAGCAGTTCTTC

clone_size: .
v_call: TRBV5-1
d_call: .
j_call: TRBJ1-6
cdr3_aa: CASSLEGNGSPLHF
cdr3_nt: TGCGCCAGCAGCTTGGAGGGAAACGGTTCGCCCCTCCACTTT

clone_size: .
v_call: TRBV2
d_call: .
j_call: TRBJ2-4
cdr3_aa: CASSEARSLRVQYF
cdr3_nt: TGTGCCAGCAGTGAAGCTAGGTCCCTCAGGGTTCAGTACTTC

clone_size: few
v_call: TRBV7-7
d_call: TRBD2
j_call: TRBJ2-1
cdr3_aa: CASSVTSGGTAEQFF
cdr3_nt: TGTGCTAGCAGCGTGACTAGCGGGGGCACGGCTGAGCAGTTCTTC

clone_size: few
v_call: TRBV25-1
d_call: .
j_call: TRBJ2-2
cdr3_aa: CASSALYPSGELFF
cdr3_nt: TGTGCCAGCAGTGCCCTTTACCCCAGCGGGGAGCTGTTTTTT

clone_size: .
v_call: TRBV4-1
d_call: .
j_call: TRBJ2-1
cdr3_aa: CASSFRQGGSGGPSSYNEQFF
cdr3_nt: TGCGCCAGCAGCTTCAGACAGGGGGGAAGCGGGGGCCCTAGCTCCTACAATGAGCAGTTCTTC

clone_size: .
v_call: TRBV6-6
d_call: .
j_call: TRBJ2-7
cdr3_aa: CASSYPGRNYEQYF
cdr3_nt: TGTGCCAGCAGTTACCCCGGACGGAACTACGAGCAGTACTTC

clone_size: .
v_call: TRBV4-1
d_call: .
j_call: TRBJ2-1
cdr3_aa: CASSHGGNRSNEQFF
cdr3_nt: TGCGCCAGCAGCCACGGAGGAAACAGGTCCAATGAGCAGTTCTTC